This TCR beta chain derives from a study of blood T cell repertoires in COVID-19. The wider study: COVID-19 samples, acute and convalescent, were from the United States, Italy and Spain. Sample material is recorded as cDNA or gDNA derived from T cells, B-cell-depleted T cells, or PBMCs.

The CDR3 runs 13 residues. The J segment lost 5 bases and the V segment lost 7 bases, leaving 5 bases of the junction unmatched. Germline CDR1 and CDR2: MDHEN and SYDVKM. Per the original methods: For nucleated cells, counts were estimated from reference gene primer amplification. Generated by immunoSEQ multiplex PCR, the TCRdb table keeps only in-frame clones and is missing some. V and J calls and clone size are as listed in that table; D and trimming were resolved from the DNA. Of 60,000 to 90,000 clones listed, around 80% were seen once; the top ten hold around 24%. The rearrangement uses TRBV28 and TRBJ1-3, with 7 bases lining up with TRBD1. The sequence was collected from a woman between 50 and 59 years old with acute or convalescent COVID-19. Sequencing was carried out using peripheral blood. The CDR3: CASNGDSRNTIYF. The CDR3 region has the DNA TGTGCCAGCAACGGGGACAGCCGAAACACCATATATTTT.